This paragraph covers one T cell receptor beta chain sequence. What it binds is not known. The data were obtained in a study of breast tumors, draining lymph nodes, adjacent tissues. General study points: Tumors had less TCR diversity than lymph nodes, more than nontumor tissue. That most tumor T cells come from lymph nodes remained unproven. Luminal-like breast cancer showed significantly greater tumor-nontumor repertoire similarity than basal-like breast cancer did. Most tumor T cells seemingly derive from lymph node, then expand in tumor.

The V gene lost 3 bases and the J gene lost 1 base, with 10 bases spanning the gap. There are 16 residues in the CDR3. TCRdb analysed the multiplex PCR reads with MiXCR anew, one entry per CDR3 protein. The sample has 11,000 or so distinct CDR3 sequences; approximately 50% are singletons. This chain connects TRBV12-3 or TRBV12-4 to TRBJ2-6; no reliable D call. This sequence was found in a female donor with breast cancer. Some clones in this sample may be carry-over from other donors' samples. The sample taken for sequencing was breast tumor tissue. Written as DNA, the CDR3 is TGTGCCAGCAGTTTTTATGGGGTATCTGGGGCCAACGTCCTGACTTTC. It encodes CASSFYGVSGANVLTF.